The source of this T cell receptor beta chain is a study of PD-1 blockade in classical Hodgkin lymphoma. On this clone itself: No antigen is known for it.

Libraries were prepared by immunoSEQ multiplex PCR; TCRdb keeps only in-frame clonotypes and omits some of them. The profile shows roughly 40,000 clones, 85% to 90% of them singletons. All the patients suffered relapse after autologous stem cell transplantation, and brentuximab vedotin exposure differed. The CDR3 extends over 15 amino acids. The V end was cut by 4 bases, the J end by 4 bases, with 17 bases between. Germline V gives CDR1 SGHRS, CDR2 YFSETQ. Notes on the study in general: Differences between repertoires have undefined causes, possibly disease activity or prior therapy. Diversity similar to that of newly diagnosed patients was seen at baseline in complete responders. Exclusion was applied to patients who started nivolumab under 1 year after ASCT. Lower baseline TCR diversity was reported for newly diagnosed patients than for healthy donors.

V usage is TRBV5-1 and J usage is TRBJ2-5; D could derive from TRBD1 or TRBD2 (5 bases each). The input for sequencing was peripheral blood mononuclear cells (PBMCs), taken at baseline. The TCR comes from a human donor with classical Hodgkin lymphoma. As DNA, the CDR3 is TGCGCCAGCAGCCCCCGGGGCGGAGTCGGAGAGACCCAGTACTTC. It codes for CASSPRGGVGETQYF.